This T cell receptor beta chain was recovered during a study of regulatory T cells in long-lasting Graves disease. Preparation of the TCR library used RNA extracted from PBMCs. Patients with Graves' disease were diagnosed by American Thyroid Association guidelines. Patients all came to the study from an endocrinology department in Xi'an, China. CDR1 and CDR2 from the germline V gene are ENHRY and SYGVKD. The V gene lost 0 bases and the J gene lost 7 bases, with 7 bases spanning the gap. CDR3 length equals 13 residues. TCRdb ran MiXCR on the reads and lists one entry per CDR3 protein. The data contain several hundred distinct CDR3 sequences, roughly 84% of them singletons.

This receptor was identified in a female donor with Graves disease. The chain links TRBV10-3 to TRBJ1-5; no clear D gene. The sequences come from peripheral blood mononuclear cells (PBMCs), collected with antithyroid drug treatment, in newly diagnosed or persistent Graves disease (not recorded which). The CDR3 bases are TGTGCCATCAGTGAGTCATTGGGGCAGCCCCAGCATTTT. Encoded protein: CAISESLGQPQHF.